This is a list of T cell receptor beta chains from one sample in a study of T cells in Graves' hyperthyroidism and ophthalmopathy. TCRdb processed the multiplex PCR reads anew with MiXCR; each CDR3 protein has one entry. Here the sample spans about 560,000 distinct CDR3 sequences, over 15% being singletons. Sequencing input: blood. The receptors derive from a woman younger than 30 with Graves' hyperthyroidism. Each CDR3 is given with its conserved first and last residue. Fields, in order: V gene, D gene, clone size, J gene, CDR3 protein, CDR3 DNA. The D gene is left open where the match is weak. Rows may omit the clone size; those that give it use once, few, many or a size class.

TRBV24-1	.	.	TRBJ2-2	CATSDLRQHTGELFF	TGTGCCACCAGTGATTTGAGACAGCACACCGGGGAGCTGTTTTTT
TRBV12-3/TRBV12-4	.	many	TRBJ1-1	CASSSYRGTEAFF	TGTGCCAGCAGTTCCTACCGGGGGACTGAAGCTTTCTTT
TRBV10-3	TRBD1	.	TRBJ2-3	CAISDWDRVEDTQYF	TGTGCCATCAGTGATTGGGACAGGGTTGAAGATACGCAGTATTTT
TRBV12-3/TRBV12-4	.	.	TRBJ1-2	CASDGQYYGYTF	TGTGCCAGCGACGGACAGTACTATGGCTACACCTTC
TRBV4-2	TRBD2	few	TRBJ2-7	CASSQDWGLVVQKGYEQYF	TGTGCCAGCAGCCAAGATTGGGGACTAGTGGTCCAGAAGGGCTACGAGCAGTACTTC
TRBV10-3	TRBD2	many	TRBJ2-3	CAISVGGGPSTDTQYF	TGTGCCATCAGTGTCGGCGGGGGGCCCAGCACAGATACGCAGTATTTT
TRBV5-1	TRBD2	.	TRBJ2-1	CASSPGGAGWLAGNYEQFF	TGCGCCAGCAGCCCAGGGGGTGCTGGGTGGCTAGCGGGGAATTATGAGCAGTTCTTC
TRBV11-2	TRBD1	many	TRBJ1-6	CASSKQGNGGSPLHF	TGTGCCAGCAGCAAACAGGGGAACGGGGGATCACCCCTCCACTTT
TRBV20-1	TRBD2	many	TRBJ2-3	CSARGVGRISDTQYF	TGCAGTGCTAGAGGGGTCGGGAGGATCTCAGATACGCAGTATTTT
TRBV12-5	.	few	TRBJ2-1	CASGLVNEQFF	TGTGCTAGTGGTTTGGTCAATGAGCAGTTCTTC
TRBV20-1	TRBD1	.	TRBJ2-3	CSAETGVFSDTQYF	TGCAGTGCTGAGACAGGGGTTTTTTCAGATACGCAGTATTTT
TRBV12-3/TRBV12-4	.	many	TRBJ1-5	CASKQGSRPQHF	TGTGCCAGCAAGCAGGGTTCGCGGCCCCAGCATTTT
TRBV3-1	TRBD2	many	TRBJ2-1	CASSQDQRGAGYNEQFF	TGTGCCAGCAGCCAAGATCAGCGGGGGGCCGGCTACAATGAGCAGTTCTTC
TRBV20-1	.	many	TRBJ2-7	CSARSGSVYEQYF	TGCAGTGCTAGAAGTGGGTCGGTCTACGAGCAGTACTTC
TRBV5-1	.	many	TRBJ1-5	CASSLEGPIDQPQHF	TGCGCCAGCAGCTTGGAGGGCCCCATCGATCAGCCCCAGCATTTT
TRBV20-1	.	few	TRBJ1-4	CSARVRGGKLFF	TGCAGTGCTAGAGTGAGGGGTGGAAAACTGTTTTTT
TRBV12-3/TRBV12-4	.	many	TRBJ1-2	CASSLGGSNYGYTF	TGTGCCAGCAGTCTTGGGGGATCTAACTATGGCTACACCTTC
TRBV20-1	.	many	TRBJ2-3	CSARDAFDHTQYF	TGCAGTGCTAGAGATGCTTTCGACCATACGCAGTATTTT
TRBV2	TRBD2	many	TRBJ2-3	CASSDSGSGGDTQYF	TGTGCCAGCAGCGATAGCGGGAGCGGCGGAGATACGCAGTATTTT
TRBV3-1	.	few	TRBJ2-2	CASSQNGGELFF	TGTGCCAGCAGCCAAAACGGCGGGGAGCTGTTTTTT
TRBV2	TRBD1	many	TRBJ1-3	CASSPTGSSGNTIYF	TGTGCCAGCAGCCCGACAGGGAGCTCTGGAAACACCATATATTTT
TRBV6-2/TRBV6-3	.	.	TRBJ2-5	CASSYLNTRYQETQYF	TGTGCCAGCAGTTACCTTAATACACGGTACCAAGAGACCCAGTACTTC
TRBV29-1	TRBD1	.	TRBJ1-1	CSGDRENTEAFF	TGCAGCGGCGACAGGGAGAACACTGAAGCTTTCTTT
TRBV28	.	many	TRBJ1-2	CASSLRWPESYGYTF	TGTGCCAGCAGTTTAAGATGGCCAGAGAGCTATGGCTACACCTTC
TRBV13	TRBD1	many	TRBJ1-1	CASSLTRRGHDTEAFF	TGTGCCAGCAGCTTAACTCGCAGGGGGCATGACACTGAAGCTTTCTTT
TRBV7-9	.	.	TRBJ1-1	CASSFGHLGGTEAFF	TGTGCCAGCAGCTTCGGACACTTGGGCGGCACTGAAGCTTTCTTT
TRBV6-1	.	few	TRBJ2-3	CASSGTSWGTDTQYF	TGTGCCAGCAGTGGCACTAGCTGGGGCACAGATACGCAGTATTTT
TRBV20-1	TRBD1	.	TRBJ1-2	CSASAGGLYGYTF	TGCAGTGCTAGTGCAGGGGGTCTCTATGGCTACACCTTC
TRBV14	TRBD2	.	TRBJ2-2	CASSREAGGTGELFF	TGTGCCAGCAGCCGGGAAGCGGGAGGCACCGGGGAGCTGTTTTTT
TRBV27	TRBD1	many	TRBJ1-1	CASTTSLNRGWTEAFF	TGTGCCAGCACCACCAGCCTTAACAGGGGGTGGACTGAAGCTTTCTTT
TRBV27	.	many	TRBJ1-1	CASSLTGTTEAFF	TGTGCCAGCAGTTTAACTGGGACGACTGAAGCTTTCTTT
TRBV11-3	.	many	TRBJ2-1	CASSLVSGSNEQFF	TGTGCCAGCAGCTTAGTTTCGGGATCAAATGAGCAGTTCTTC
TRBV12-5	TRBD1	few	TRBJ1-5	CASGLDNRGFNQPQHF	TGTGCTAGTGGTTTGGACAACAGGGGATTCAATCAGCCCCAGCATTTT
TRBV7-9	TRBD2	.	TRBJ2-3	CASSLKGAGADTQYF	TGTGCCAGCAGCTTAAAAGGAGCGGGAGCAGATACGCAGTATTTT
TRBV24-1	.	few	TRBJ2-1	CATSDNRYNEQFF	TGTGCCACCAGTGATAACAGATACAATGAGCAGTTCTTC
TRBV5-1	TRBD1	few	TRBJ2-2	CASSLSGVTGKVGELFF	TGCGCCAGCAGCTTGTCAGGTGTGACAGGGAAGGTCGGGGAGCTGTTTTTT
TRBV5-1	.	.	TRBJ1-3	CASSGTEWSSGNTIYF	TGCGCCAGCAGCGGTACTGAGTGGAGCTCTGGAAACACCATATATTTT
TRBV27	TRBD1	few	TRBJ1-1	CASLGTAEAFF	TGTGCCAGTCTTGGGACAGCTGAAGCTTTCTTT
TRBV6-5	TRBD1	many	TRBJ1-3	CASSYLNSLGQAGNTIYF	TGTGCCAGCAGTTACTTGAATTCCCTGGGACAGGCTGGAAACACCATATATTTT
TRBV6-1	.	.	TRBJ1-1	CASRGGQSTEAFF	TGTGCCAGCAGAGGAGGACAGTCCACTGAAGCTTTCTTT
TRBV3-1	TRBD1	few	TRBJ1-1	CASSQPGTGLNTEAFF	TGTGCCAGCAGCCAACCGGGGACAGGTCTGAACACTGAAGCTTTCTTT
TRBV18	TRBD1	few	TRBJ2-3	CASSPPGQGDTQYF	TGTGCCAGCTCACCACCGGGACAGGGAGATACGCAGTATTTT
TRBV20-1	TRBD2	.	TRBJ2-7	CSARGTSGMSSYEQYF	TGCAGTGCCCGAGGGACTAGCGGTATGAGCTCCTACGAGCAGTACTTC
TRBV2	.	many	TRBJ1-5	CASQLEVGRNQPQHF	TGTGCCAGCCAATTAGAGGTGGGGCGCAATCAGCCCCAGCATTTT
TRBV30	.	.	TRBJ2-5	CAWSGGGWETQYF	TGTGCCTGGAGTGGAGGGGGGTGGGAGACCCAGTACTTC
TRBV19	.	few	TRBJ1-5	CASSILGENQPQHF	TGTGCCAGTAGTATTTTGGGAGAAAATCAGCCCCAGCATTTT